The clone carrying this T cell receptor beta chain was observed a few times. The antigen is not known. The data were obtained in a study of beta chain features in type 1 diabetes. Sequencing targeted expressed TCRB transcripts, as all isolated RNA had been reverse transcribed. The method was immunoSEQ multiplex PCR; TCRdb's version includes in-frame clones alone and lacks a portion of them. The top ten clones hold 0.015% to 0.017% of a sample with 250,000 to 350,000 clones, 15% of them seen once. Sorting produced populations that all topped 95% purity. Study-level points and caveats: Compared with healthy donors, patients appeared to share more similar naive, central memory and regulatory TCRB repertoires. Shorter TCRB CDR3s, moderately but significantly so, were found in Type 1 diabetes patients in all four CD4+ subsets.

CDR3 length: 13 amino acids. The germline CDR1 and CDR2 sequences are SNHLY and FYNNEI. Germline trimming cut 9 bases from V and 4 bases from J; bases unmatched to any gene: 2. The source is a man between 18 and 29 years old with type 1 diabetes. The chain combines TRBV2 with TRBJ2-2; 10 bases are shared with TRBD1. The sample comprised naive CD4+ T cells from blood. CDR3 amino acids: CARDRGRTGELFF. The CDR3, as DNA: TGTGCCAGAGACAGGGGGCGCACCGGGGAGCTGTTTTTT. The full variable domain, rest sourced from reference TRBV2 and TRBJ2-2, is EPEVTQTPSHQVTQMGQEVILRCVPISNHLYFYWYRQILGQKVEFLVSFYNNEISEKSEIFDDQFSVERPDGSNFTLKIRSTKLEDSAMYFCARDRGRTGELFFGEGSRLTVL.